The text below deals with one T cell receptor beta chain. Its cognate antigen is unknown. This sample stems from a study of CD8+ T cells in alopecia areata. As for the study in general: The study gave treated patients oral tofacitinib at 5 to 10 mg twice daily.

Study-wide findings and caveats: Across lesional scalp, and particularly alopecia totalis/universalis, clonality surpassed that of normal scalp.

Extraction of RNA preceded its reverse transcription into cDNA, which served as the sequencing template. The repertoire was sequenced with immunoSEQ multiplex PCR; TCRdb's copy has only in-frame clones and lacks some. This sample carries about 150,000 clones, about 50% of them seen once, and the ten largest clones take 15% to 20%. The sequence was collected from a human donor with alopecia areata. The sequencing used CD8+ T cells sorted from blood, collected at week 0.

CDR3 in DNA: TGTGCCAGCAGCTGGCTTTCAGGCGCCCAAGAGACCCAGTACTTC. Its translation is CASSWLSGAQETQYF. V and J are TRBV7-8 and TRBJ2-5; unclear D gene. This CDR3 contains 15 residues. Germline CDR1 reads SGHVS; CDR2 reads FQNEAQ. V was shortened by 4 bases and J by 1 base, with 13 bases between the two germline ends.